Presented here are 15 T cell receptor beta chains from one specimen sequenced in a study of blood T cell repertoires in COVID-19. The method was immunoSEQ multiplex PCR; TCRdb's version includes in-frame clones alone and lacks a portion of them. The sample includes some 150,000 clones, about 86% of them seen just once. The sequencing sample was made of PBMCs or T cells enriched from blood (not recorded which). Source of these receptors: a woman in her forties or fifties in a cohort exposed to, infected with or recovered from COVID-19 (not recorded which).

The V call is TRBV10-1, the J call TRBJ1-4; no definite D call. CDR3 length: 12 amino acids. Per germline, CDR1 WNHNN and CDR2 SYGVQD (reference sequence). Trimming took off 3 bases at V and 10 bases at J, with 9 bases between the two ends. CDR3 sequence: CASSEGEGKLFF. The CDR3 nucleotides read TGCGCCAGCAGTGAAGGCGAGGGAAAACTGTTTTTT.

This chain joins TRBV29-1 and TRBJ1-4; D call uncertain. Germline assignment: CDR1 SQVTM and CDR2 ANQGSEA. CDR3 length: 14 residues. V gave up 6 bases and J gave up 2 bases, with 13 bases separating them. The CDR3 here is CSVVELGTNEKLFF. CDR3 bases: TGCAGCGTGGTAGAACTAGGGACTAATGAAAAACTGTTTTTT.

J is TRBJ1-6 and V is TRBV27, with D unclear. Germline CDR1 is MNHEY and CDR2 is SMNVEV (reference sequence). The CDR3 is 15 residues long. The V gene lost 6 bases and the J gene lost 6 bases, with 15 bases spanning the gap. CDR3 sequence reads: CASSTWQVGNSPLHF. The DNA of the CDR3 is TGTGCCAGCAGCACGTGGCAGGTCGGTAATTCACCCCTCCACTTT.

The rearrangement uses TRBV11-2 and TRBJ2-7; D may be TRBD1 (5 bases). This CDR3 contains 15 residues. Germline CDR1 is SGHAT and CDR2 is FQNNGV. The V end lost 1 base, the J end lost 4 bases, and 14 bases lay between the germline ends. This chain's CDR3 is CASSLVNLRGYEQYF. The CDR3 DNA sequence: TGTGCCAGCAGCTTAGTGAATCTAAGGGGTTACGAGCAGTACTTC. The whole variable domain, filled in from reference TRBV11-2 and TRBJ2-7, reads EAGVAQSPRYKIIEKRQSVAFWCNPISGHATLYWYQQILGQGPKLLIQFQNNGVVDDSQLPKDRFSAERLKGVDSTLKIQPAKLEDSAVYLCASSLVNLRGYEQYFGPGTRLTVT.

Note on this clone: The sample contains more than one DNA sequence encoding this CDR3. The chain couples TRBV18 to TRBJ1-1; no definite D call. CDR1 is KGHSH, CDR2 LQKENI, per germline. Trimming shortened V by 2 bases and J by 5 bases, and 9 bases separated the two germline ends. The CDR3 contains 13 residues. The CDR3 loop reads CASSPSGDTEAFF. DNA for the CDR3: TGTGCCAGCTCACCATCGGGTGATACTGAAGCTTTCTTT.

The chain recombines TRBV7-8 with TRBJ1-5; unclear D gene. This CDR3 is built from 13 residues. Deletions cut 5 bases from V and 6 bases from J, with 11 bases between. The germline V gene has CDR1 SGHVS and CDR2 FQNEAQ. The CDR3 DNA sequence: TGTGCCAGCAGCCACGGAGAGGGTCAGCCCCAGCATTTT. Its translation: CASSHGEGQPQHF. The full variable domain, completed using reference TRBV7-8 and TRBJ1-5, is GAGVSQSPRYKVAKRGQDVALRCDPISGHVSLFWYQQALGQGPEFLTYFQNEAQLDKSGLPSDRFFAERPEGSVSTLKIQRTQQEDSAVYLCASSHGEGQPQHFGDGTRLSIL.

V usage is TRBV28 and J usage is TRBJ2-1, with 7 bases aligning to TRBD2. The CDR3 has 15 amino acids. Germline V gives CDR1 MDHEN, CDR2 SYDVKM. V lost 6 bases to trimming and J lost 0 bases; unmatched junction nucleotides: 5. The CDR3 sequence is CASSNGGISYNEQFF. The CDR3 nucleotides read TGTGCCAGCAGCAACGGGGGGATCTCCTACAATGAGCAGTTCTTC.

This clone was counted a single time. The gene calls are TRBV7-2 and TRBJ1-5; 7 bases match TRBD1. CDR1 SGHTA and CDR2 FQGNSA come from the germline V gene. Trimming removed 1 base from V and 4 bases from J; junction bases left unmatched: 1. The CDR3 length is 14 residues. The CDR3 DNA is TGTGCCAGCAGCTTAGTACAGGGGAATCAGCCCCAGCATTTT. Its protein product is CASSLVQGNQPQHF. The full variable domain, in which reference TRBV7-2 and TRBJ1-5 provide the parts outside the CDR3, is GAGVSQSPSNKVTEKGKDVELRCDPISGHTALYWYRQSLGQGLEFLIYFQGNSAPDKSGLPSDRFSAERTGGSVSTLTIQRTQQEDSAVYLCASSLVQGNQPQHFGDGTRLSIL.

This chain links TRBV9 with TRBJ2-3, with 8 bases aligning to TRBD2. Germline loops: CDR1 SGDLS, CDR2 YYNGEE. V lost 0 bases and J lost 4; bases outside the gene matches: 7. The length of the CDR3 is 16 residues. CDR3 in DNA: TGTGCCAGCAGCGTAGCATCGGGAGGGCCCTCAGATACGCAGTATTTT. Amino acids: CASSVASGGPSDTQYF. Together with reference TRBV9 and TRBJ2-3, the CDR3 gives the full variable domain: DSGVTQTPKHLITATGQRVTLRCSPRSGDLSVYWYQQSLDQGLQFLIQYYNGEERAKGNILERFSAQQFPDLHSELNLSSLELGDSALYFCASSVASGGPSDTQYFGPGTRLTVL.

This chain uses TRBV6-6 with TRBJ1-6; 8 positions agree with TRBD1. Germline V gene lookup returns CDR1 MNHNY and CDR2 SVGAGI (reference sequence). The CDR3 is 16 amino acids. The ends lost 5 bases at V and 1 base at J; junction bases unmatched: 4. CDR3 sequence: CASSSDRGSYNSPLHF. CDR3 DNA: TGTGCCAGCAGTAGTGACAGGGGTTCCTATAATTCACCCCTCCACTTT.

This chain uses TRBV10-3 with TRBJ2-2, with 10 bases lining up with TRBD1. Unmatched junction bases numbered 9, after V lost 11 bases and J lost 6 bases. Germline V gene data show CDR1 as ENHRY and CDR2 as SYGVKD. The CDR3 sequence is 14 residues long. This CDR3 is CALSPGQGSGELFF. In DNA form, the CDR3 reads TGTGCCTTGTCTCCGGGACAGGGGTCCGGGGAGCTGTTTTTT.

The gene calls are TRBV28 and TRBJ2-4, with a weak D call TRBD2 (5 bases). This CDR3 comprises 15 residues. Germline lookup yields CDR1 MDHEN and CDR2 SYDVKM. Trimming pared 6 bases from V and 7 bases from J, leaving 19 bases between. The CDR3 protein is CASRGSGSGFNIQYF. In DNA form, the CDR3 reads TGTGCCAGCAGGGGGAGTGGGTCCGGCTTTAACATTCAGTACTTC. The full variable domain, in which reference TRBV28 and TRBJ2-4 provide the parts outside the CDR3, is DVKVTQSSRYLVKRTGEKVFLECVQDMDHENMFWYRQDPGLGLRLIYFSYDVKMKEKGDIPEGYSVSREKKERFSLILESASTNQTSMYLCASRGSGSGFNIQYFGAGTRLSVL.

This sequence joins TRBV27 and TRBJ1-5; a weak D match, TRBD1 (6 bases). The CDR3 runs 21 residues. Germline V gives CDR1 MNHEY, CDR2 SMNVEV (reference sequence). Between the trimmed V and J ends, which lost 7 bases and 1 base, there was a span of 32 bases. DNA for the CDR3: TGTGCCAGCACCCTGTACTATCTGGGAGTTCGAGGGGGTCGGAGCAATCAGCCCCAGCATTTT. Translated: CASTLYYLGVRGGRSNQPQHF.

The chain links TRBV7-6 to TRBJ1-2, with D maybe TRBD1 (5 bases). CDR1 and CDR2 (germline): SGHVS, FNYEAQ. CDR3 length: 14 residues. Trimming stripped 1 base from V and 4 bases from J, with 10 bases between. CDR3 nucleotides: TGTGCCAGCAGCTTAGAAGGGGTGGGCTATGGCTACACCTTC. This codes for CASSLEGVGYGYTF. Using reference TRBV7-6 and TRBJ1-2 for the parts outside the CDR3, the full variable domain is GAGVSQSPRYKVTKRGQDVALRCDPISGHVSLYWYRQALGQGPEFLTYFNYEAQQDKSGLPNDRFSAERPEGSISTLTIQRTEQRDSAMYRCASSLEGVGYGYTFGSGTRLTVV.

This clone was picked up one time. This rearrangement joins TRBV7-9 to TRBJ2-2, with D perhaps TRBD1 (6 bases). The CDR3 has 14 residues. Between the trimmed V and J ends, which lost 5 bases and 2 bases, there was a span of 9 bases. Germline lookup yields CDR1 SEHNR and CDR2 FQNEAQ (reference sequence). The DNA of the CDR3 is TGTGCCAGCAGCCTGGGACACAACACCGGGGAGCTGTTTTTT. Amino acids: CASSLGHNTGELFF.